Listed here are 11 T cell receptor beta chains from one sample, sequenced in a study of cytomegalovirus exposure and HLA in healthy donors. Researchers ran the PCR with 60 Vbeta and 13 Jbeta primers. The protocol was immunoSEQ multiplex PCR, while the TCRdb copy is restricted to in-frame clones and leaves out a portion. The sample includes about 150,000 clones, roughly 84% of them seen just once. Material: PBMCs. These receptors all come from a boy aged 2 to 10 in good health and CMV-seronegative.

This rearrangement joins TRBV6-5 to TRBJ2-5; 9 bases are shared with TRBD1. The V and J ends lost 7 bases and 4 bases, in that order; junction bases with no gene match: 10. This CDR3 has 15 residues. Germline assignment: CDR1 MNHEY and CDR2 SVGAGI. CDR3 sequence: CASTSGQGLSETQYF. CDR3 nucleotide sequence: TGTGCCAGCACCTCGGGACAGGGCTTATCAGAGACCCAGTACTTC.

The rearrangement uses TRBV5-4 and TRBJ2-2, with 11 positions matching TRBD2. Trimming at V came to 4 bases and at J to 4 bases, leaving 18 bases not matched to a gene. The CDR3 is made up of 20 amino acids. Germline V gene data show CDR1 as SGHNT and CDR2 as YYREEE (reference sequence). CDR3 nucleotides: TGTGCCAGCAGCCTTGGACAGGGCCGACTAGCGGGGCTCGGCACCGGGGAGCTGTTTTTT. It specifies CASSLGQGRLAGLGTGELFF.

The CDR3 region is CASGEQDYYGYTF. CDR3 sequence (DNA): TGTGCTAGTGGTGAACAGGATTACTATGGCTACACCTTC. The chain recombines TRBV12-5 with TRBJ1-2, with a weak D call TRBD1 (5 bases). The CDR3 extends over 13 amino acids. V was cut by 5 bases and J by 3 bases, with 10 bases left in between. In germline, CDR1 is LGHNT, CDR2 FRNRAP.

This rearrangement joins TRBV7-2 to TRBJ1-1, with TRBD1 matching over 8 bases. Germline V gene sequence: CDR1 SGHTA, CDR2 FQGNSA. The CDR3 consists of 16 residues. Trimming cost V 3 bases and J 1 base; bases outside gene matches: 7. As DNA, the CDR3 is TGTGCCAGCAGCTTCATGTCGACAGGGGCGAACACTGAAGCTTTCTTT. It translates to CASSFMSTGANTEAFF. Drawing the rest from reference TRBV7-2 and TRBJ1-1, the complete variable domain is GAGVSQSPSNKVTEKGKDVELRCDPISGHTALYWYRQSLGQGLEFLIYFQGNSAPDKSGLPSDRFSAERTGGSVSTLTIQRTQQEDSAVYLCASSFMSTGANTEAFFGQGTRLTVV.

This chain joins TRBV15 and TRBJ1-4, with TRBD1 identical over 9 bases. With V trimmed by 4 bases and J by 5 bases, 8 bases remained unmatched. From germline, CDR1 is LNHNV and CDR2 YYDKDF (reference sequence). The CDR3 is 16 residues long. The CDR3 here is CATSNRDRDSNEKLFF. In DNA form, the CDR3 reads TGTGCCACCAGCAACCGGGACAGGGATTCGAATGAAAAACTGTTTTTT.

V gene TRBV5-5 combines with J gene TRBJ1-4; perhaps TRBD1 as D (6 bases). Germline CDR1 reads SGHKS; CDR2 reads YYEKEE (reference sequence). The germline V and J ends were trimmed by 2 bases and 4 bases, with 12 bases remaining between them. There are 15 residues in the CDR3. The CDR3 DNA reads TGTGCCAGCAGCTTCCGGGGGGCCTTTAATGAAAAACTGTTTTTT. It codes for CASSFRGAFNEKLFF.

The chain employs TRBV10-1 and TRBJ2-1, with 10 bases that match TRBD2. V shed 4 bases, J shed 9 bases, and the junction held 15 bases outside the gene matches. This CDR3 is built from 17 residues. Germline V gives CDR1 WNHNN, CDR2 SYGVQD (reference sequence). The CDR3, as DNA: TGCGCCAGCAGTGGGGCTAGCGGGAGAGGAGATTTTGGTGAGCAGTTCTTC. This translates into CASSGASGRGDFGEQFF.

The chain combines TRBV4-1 with TRBJ1-2; 9 nucleotides line up with TRBD1. V was clipped by 2 bases and J by 8 bases; unmatched bases: 6. This CDR3 contains 14 residues. The germline V gene has CDR1 MGHRA and CDR2 YSYEKL. The CDR3 sequence is CASSQYPGQGGYTF. The CDR3 DNA reads TGCGCCAGCAGCCAATACCCGGGACAGGGAGGCTACACCTTC.

The V call is TRBV5-4, the J call TRBJ2-2, with D perhaps matching TRBD1 (7 bases). The CDR3 length is 17 residues. The ends were cut back, 4 bases at V and 8 bases at J, with 24 bases in the middle. CDR1 is SGHNT and CDR2 is YYREEE in the germline V gene (reference sequence). The CDR3 protein is CASSQAGGGPPRGELFF. Written as DNA, the CDR3 is TGTGCCAGCAGCCAGGCAGGAGGGGGCCCCCCGAGAGGGGAGCTGTTTTTT.

This chain joins TRBV9 and TRBJ1-2; D is undetermined. V lost 0 bases and J 0 bases, leaving 9 bases between the germline ends. CDR3 length: 15 amino acids. Germline-derived CDR1 and CDR2 are SGDLS and YYNGEE. CDR3 sequence reads: CASSVGNLANYGYTF. CDR3 nucleotides: TGTGCCAGCAGCGTAGGTAATTTAGCTAACTATGGCTACACCTTC.

V and J are TRBV28 and TRBJ1-5; no definite D call. CDR1 is MDHEN, CDR2 SYDVKM, per germline. Trimming pared 6 bases from V and 7 bases from J, leaving 10 bases between. This CDR3 comprises 12 residues. The CDR3 reads CASRNRGQPQHF. In nucleotides, the CDR3 is TGTGCCAGCAGGAACCGCGGCCAGCCCCAGCATTTT.